The clone carrying this T cell receptor (beta chain) turned up a few times. The data were obtained in a study of response to subunit inactivated influenza vaccine. TCRdb reprocessed the RT-PCR reads with MiXCR, giving one entry per CDR3 protein. The sample lists 200,000 to 300,000 distinct CDR3 sequences; 12% were seen once. The sample in question was non-naive T cells sorted from PBMCs, obtained 14 to 15 days before vaccination. The TCR originated in a man over 45 who received an inactivated influenza vaccine.

CDR3 loop: CASSFRGIDTQYF. CDR3 nucleotide sequence: TGTGCCAGCAGTTTTAGGGGTATAGATACGCAGTATTTT. The chain combines TRBV5-4 with TRBJ2-3, with D possibly being TRBD1 (5 bases). Trimming stripped 5 bases from V and 5 bases from J, with 12 bases between. There are 13 residues in the CDR3. CDR1 is SGHNT, CDR2 YYREEE, per germline (reference sequence). The full variable domain, its missing parts supplied by reference TRBV5-4 and TRBJ2-3, is ETGVTQSPTHLIKTRGQQVTLRCSSQSGHNTVSWYQQALGQGPQFIFQYYREEENGRGNFPPRFSGLQFPNYSSELNVNALELDDSALYLCASSFRGIDTQYFGPGTRLTVL.